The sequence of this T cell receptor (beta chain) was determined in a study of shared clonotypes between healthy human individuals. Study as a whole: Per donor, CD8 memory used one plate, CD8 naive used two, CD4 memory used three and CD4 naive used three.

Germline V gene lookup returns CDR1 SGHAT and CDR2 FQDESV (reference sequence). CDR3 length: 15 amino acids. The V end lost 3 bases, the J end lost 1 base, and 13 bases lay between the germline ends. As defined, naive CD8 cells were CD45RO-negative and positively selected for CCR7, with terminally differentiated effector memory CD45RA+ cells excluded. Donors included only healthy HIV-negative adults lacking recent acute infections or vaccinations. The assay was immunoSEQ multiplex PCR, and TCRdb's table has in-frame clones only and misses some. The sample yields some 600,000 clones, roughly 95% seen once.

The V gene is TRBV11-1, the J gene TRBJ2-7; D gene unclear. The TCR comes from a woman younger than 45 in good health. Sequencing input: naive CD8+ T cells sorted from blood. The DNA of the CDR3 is TGTGCCAGCAGCTTGACCTCGAGTAGGTCCTACGAGCAGTACTTC. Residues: CASSLTSSRSYEQYF.